This T cell receptor beta chain was captured in a study of regulatory T cells in long-lasting Graves disease. Building the TCR beta libraries relied on iRepertoire HTBI primers, and CDR3 regions underwent Arm-PCR. Each CDR3 protein gets one entry after TCRdb re-called the multiplex PCR reads with MiXCR. Of approximately 440,000 distinct CDR3 sequences listed, around 20% were seen once; the top ten hold roughly 30%. Germline trimming cut 0 bases from V and 3 bases from J; bases unmatched to any gene: 9. The CDR3 is made up of 17 amino acids. The germline V gene encodes CDR1 MNHEY and CDR2 SVGAGI. Many counts were recorded for this clonotype. Noted time point: persistent/refractory GD, antithyroid drugs over 5 years with positive TRAb. Extracted PBMC RNA gave rise to the TCR library.

This TCR derives from a female donor with Graves disease. The sample consisted of peripheral blood mononuclear cells (PBMCs), taken when the disease was refractory, from a patient treated with antithyroid drugs. This chain uses TRBV6-5 with TRBJ1-1, with 8 bases aligning to TRBD1. The CDR3: CASSYSVVWGQDTEAFF. Written as DNA, the CDR3 is TGTGCCAGCAGTTACTCGGTGGTTTGGGGACAGGACACTGAAGCTTTCTTT.